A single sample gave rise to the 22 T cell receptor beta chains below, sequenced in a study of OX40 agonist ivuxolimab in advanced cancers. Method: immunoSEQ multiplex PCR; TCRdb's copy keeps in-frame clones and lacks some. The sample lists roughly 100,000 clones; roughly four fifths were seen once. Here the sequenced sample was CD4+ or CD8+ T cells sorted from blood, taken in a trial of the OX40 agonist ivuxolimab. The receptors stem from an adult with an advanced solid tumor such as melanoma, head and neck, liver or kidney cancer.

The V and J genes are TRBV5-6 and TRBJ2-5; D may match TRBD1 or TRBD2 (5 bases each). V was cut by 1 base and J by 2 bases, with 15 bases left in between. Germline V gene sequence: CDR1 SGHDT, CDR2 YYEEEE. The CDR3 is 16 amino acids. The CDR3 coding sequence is TGTGCCAGCAGCTTGAACCCGGGACGGCTACAAGAGACCCAGTACTTC. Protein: CASSLNPGRLQETQYF.

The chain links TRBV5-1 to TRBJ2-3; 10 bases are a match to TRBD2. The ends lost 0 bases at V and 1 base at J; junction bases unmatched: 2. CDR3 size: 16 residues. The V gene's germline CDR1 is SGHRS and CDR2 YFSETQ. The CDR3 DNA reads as TGCGCCAGCAGCTTGGTCGGGACTAGCGGCACAGATACGCAGTATTTT. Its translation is CASSLVGTSGTDTQYF.

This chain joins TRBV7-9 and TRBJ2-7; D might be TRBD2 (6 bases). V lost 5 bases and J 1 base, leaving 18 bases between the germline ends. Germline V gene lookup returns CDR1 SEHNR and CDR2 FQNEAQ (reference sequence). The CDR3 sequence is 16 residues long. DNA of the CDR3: TGTGCCAGCAGCCCTAGTATGCGGGACGGATCCTACGAGCAGTACTTC. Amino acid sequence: CASSPSMRDGSYEQYF. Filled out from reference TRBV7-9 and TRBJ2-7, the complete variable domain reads DTGVSQNPRHKITKRGQNVTFRCDPISEHNRLYWYRQTLGQGPEFLTYFQNEAQLEKSRLLSDRFSAERPKGSFSTLEIQRTEQGDSAMYLCASSPSMRDGSYEQYFGPGTRLTVT.

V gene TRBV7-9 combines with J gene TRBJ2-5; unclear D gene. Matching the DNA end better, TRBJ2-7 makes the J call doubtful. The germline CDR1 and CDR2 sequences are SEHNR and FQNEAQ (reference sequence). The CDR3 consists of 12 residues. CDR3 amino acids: CASSLSSYEQYF. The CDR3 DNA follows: TGTGCCAGCAGCTTGTCCTCCTACGAGCAGTACTTC.

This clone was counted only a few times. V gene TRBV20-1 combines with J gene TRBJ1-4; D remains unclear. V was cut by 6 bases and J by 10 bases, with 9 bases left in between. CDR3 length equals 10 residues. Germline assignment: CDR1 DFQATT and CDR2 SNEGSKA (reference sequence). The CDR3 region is CSAIGRKLFF. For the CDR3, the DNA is TGCAGTGCCATAGGTAGAAAACTGTTTTTT.

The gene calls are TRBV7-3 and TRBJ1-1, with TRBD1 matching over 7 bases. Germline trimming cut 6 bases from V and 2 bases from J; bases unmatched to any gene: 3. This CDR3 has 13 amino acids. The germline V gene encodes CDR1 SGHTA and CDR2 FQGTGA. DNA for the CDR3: TGTGCCAGCAGGGGACAGTCAAACACTGAAGCTTTCTTT. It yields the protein CASRGQSNTEAFF.

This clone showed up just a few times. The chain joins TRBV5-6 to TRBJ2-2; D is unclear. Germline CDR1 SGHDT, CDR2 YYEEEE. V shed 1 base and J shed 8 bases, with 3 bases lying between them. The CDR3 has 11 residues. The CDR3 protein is CASSLLGELFF. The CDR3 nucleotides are TGTGCCAGCAGCTTGTTGGGGGAGCTGTTTTTT.

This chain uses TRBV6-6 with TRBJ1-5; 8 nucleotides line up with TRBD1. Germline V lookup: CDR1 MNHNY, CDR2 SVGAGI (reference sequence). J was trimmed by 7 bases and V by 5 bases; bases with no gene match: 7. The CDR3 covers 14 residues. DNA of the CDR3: TGTGCCAGCAGTCTGGACAGGGATCGCCAGCCCCAGCATTTT. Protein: CASSLDRDRQPQHF.

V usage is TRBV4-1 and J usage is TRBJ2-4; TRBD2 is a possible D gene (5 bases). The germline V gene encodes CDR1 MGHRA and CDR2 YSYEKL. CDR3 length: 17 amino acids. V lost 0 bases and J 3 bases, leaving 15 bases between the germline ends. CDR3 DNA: TGCGCCAGCAGCCAAGAGGGCCACAAAGGAGGCAAAAACATTCAGTACTTC. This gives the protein CASSQEGHKGGKNIQYF.

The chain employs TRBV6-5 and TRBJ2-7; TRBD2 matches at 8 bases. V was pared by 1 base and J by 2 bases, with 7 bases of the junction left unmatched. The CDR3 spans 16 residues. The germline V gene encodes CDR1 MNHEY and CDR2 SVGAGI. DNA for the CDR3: TGTGCCAGCAGTTACTTTTGGACTAGCCCAGCCTACGAGCAGTACTTC. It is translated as CASSYFWTSPAYEQYF.

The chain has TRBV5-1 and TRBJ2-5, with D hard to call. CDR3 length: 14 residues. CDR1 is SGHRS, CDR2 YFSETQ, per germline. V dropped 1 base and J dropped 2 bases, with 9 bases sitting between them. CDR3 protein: CASSLQGRQETQYF. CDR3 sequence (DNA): TGCGCCAGCAGCTTGCAAGGCAGACAAGAGACCCAGTACTTC.

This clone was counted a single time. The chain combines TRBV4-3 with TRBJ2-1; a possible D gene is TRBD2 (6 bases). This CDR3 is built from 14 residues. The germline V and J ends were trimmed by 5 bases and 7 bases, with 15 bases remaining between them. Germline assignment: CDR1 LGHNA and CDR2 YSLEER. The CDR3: CASSITGLPNEQFF. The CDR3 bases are TGCGCCAGCAGCATTACGGGACTCCCAAATGAGCAGTTCTTC.

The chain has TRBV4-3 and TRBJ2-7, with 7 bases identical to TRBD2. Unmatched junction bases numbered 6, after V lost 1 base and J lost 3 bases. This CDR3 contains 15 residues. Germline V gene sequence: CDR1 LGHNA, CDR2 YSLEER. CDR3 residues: CASSQGRLAVYEQYF. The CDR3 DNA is TGCGCCAGCAGCCAAGGGAGACTAGCAGTCTACGAGCAGTACTTC.

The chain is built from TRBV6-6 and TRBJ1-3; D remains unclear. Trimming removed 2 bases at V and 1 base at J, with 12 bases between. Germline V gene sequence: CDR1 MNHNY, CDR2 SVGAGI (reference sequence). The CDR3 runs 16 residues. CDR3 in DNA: TGTGCCAGCAGTTACCCTTTGGCAGATTCTGGAAACACCATATATTTT. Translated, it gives CASSYPLADSGNTIYF.

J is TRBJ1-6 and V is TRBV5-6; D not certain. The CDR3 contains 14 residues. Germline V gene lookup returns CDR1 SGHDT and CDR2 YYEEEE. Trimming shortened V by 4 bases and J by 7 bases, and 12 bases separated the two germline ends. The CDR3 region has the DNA TGTGCCAGCAGCCCCGCCGGAGCCAATTCACCCCTCCACTTT. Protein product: CASSPAGANSPLHF.

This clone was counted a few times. CDR3 region: CASFNGQVSGNTIYF. The CDR3, as DNA: TGTGCCAGCTTCAATGGACAGGTCTCTGGAAACACCATATATTTT. The chain uses TRBV18 and TRBJ1-3; 7 bases are shared with TRBD1. This CDR3 spans 15 amino acids. The germline V gene has CDR1 KGHSH and CDR2 LQKENI. Germline trimming cut 7 bases from V and 0 bases from J; bases unmatched to any gene: 6.

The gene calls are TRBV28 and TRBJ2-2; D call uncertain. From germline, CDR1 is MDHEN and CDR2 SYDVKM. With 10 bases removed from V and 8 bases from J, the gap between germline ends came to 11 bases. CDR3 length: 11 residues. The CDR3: CATLLLGELFF. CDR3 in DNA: TGTGCCACCCTCCTTCTAGGGGAGCTGTTTTTT.

The CDR3 sequence: CASSLEGAKTQYF. Written as DNA, the CDR3 is TGTGCCAGCAGCTTGGAGGGGGCGAAGACCCAGTACTTC. This sequence joins TRBV11-2 and TRBJ2-5, with D possibly being TRBD1 (7 bases). CDR1 is SGHAT and CDR2 is FQNNGV in the germline V gene. The CDR3 totals 13 residues. V was pared by 3 bases and J by 6 bases, with 11 bases between.

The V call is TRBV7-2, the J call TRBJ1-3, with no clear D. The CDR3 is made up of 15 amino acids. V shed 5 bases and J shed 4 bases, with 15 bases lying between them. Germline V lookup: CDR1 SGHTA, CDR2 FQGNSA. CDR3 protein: CASSTSPKGGNTIYF. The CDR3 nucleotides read TGTGCCAGCAGCACATCCCCAAAGGGAGGAAACACCATATATTTT.

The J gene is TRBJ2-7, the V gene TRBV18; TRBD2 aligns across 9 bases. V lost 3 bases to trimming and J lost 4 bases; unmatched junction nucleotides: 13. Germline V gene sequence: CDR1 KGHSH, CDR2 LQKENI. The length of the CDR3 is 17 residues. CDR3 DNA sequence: TGTGCCAGCTCACCGCGGGCTAGCGGGACTACTTCTTACGAGCAGTACTTC. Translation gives CASSPRASGTTSYEQYF.

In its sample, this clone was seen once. The DNA of the CDR3 is TGTGCCAGCAGTGTACCAAATTGGACAGGTGTTGGCAATGAGCAGTTCTTC. As protein: CASSVPNWTGVGNEQFF. V and J are TRBV6-1 and TRBJ2-1; 7 bases line up with TRBD1. CDR1 is MNHNS and CDR2 is SASEGT in the germline V gene. The CDR3 length is 17 residues. The V gene end was trimmed by 4 bases and the J gene end by 6 bases; junction bases not matched to a gene: 15.

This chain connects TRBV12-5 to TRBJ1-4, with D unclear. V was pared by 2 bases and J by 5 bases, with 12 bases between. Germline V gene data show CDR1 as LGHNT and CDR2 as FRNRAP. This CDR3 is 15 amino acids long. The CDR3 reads CASGLLVASNEKLFF. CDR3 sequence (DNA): TGTGCTAGTGGTTTGTTGGTGGCTTCGAATGAAAAACTGTTTTTT.